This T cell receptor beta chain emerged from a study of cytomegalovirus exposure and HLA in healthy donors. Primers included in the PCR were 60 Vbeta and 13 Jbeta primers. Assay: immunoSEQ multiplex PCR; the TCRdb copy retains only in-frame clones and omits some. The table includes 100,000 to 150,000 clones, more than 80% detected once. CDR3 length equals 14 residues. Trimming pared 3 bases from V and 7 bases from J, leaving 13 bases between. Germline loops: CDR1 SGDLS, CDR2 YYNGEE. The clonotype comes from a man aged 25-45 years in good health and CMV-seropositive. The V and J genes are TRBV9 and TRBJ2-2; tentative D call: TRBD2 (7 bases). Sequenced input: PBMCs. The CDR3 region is CASSDPGEGGELFF. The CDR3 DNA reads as TGTGCCAGCAGCGACCCAGGGGAGGGCGGGGAGCTGTTTTTT.